Ten or more counts support the clone carrying this T cell receptor beta chain. Germline V gene sequence: CDR1 SGHNT, CDR2 YYREEE (reference sequence). This CDR3 region has 14 residues. The V end lost 5 bases, the J end lost 3 bases, and 14 bases lay between the germline ends. Construction of the TCR beta libraries employed iRepertoire HTBI primers in conjunction with Arm-PCR of CDR3 regions. One entry per CDR3 protein results from TCRdb running MiXCR on the multiplex PCR reads. The sample holds around 250,000 distinct CDR3 sequences; around 18% are singletons and the top ten take about 14%. Time point meaning: newly diagnosed GD, antithyroid drugs for less than 3 months. Isolated PBMC RNA provided the starting material for the TCR library. The data were taken from a study of regulatory T cells in long-lasting Graves disease. Another study also made use of these data, one on T cells in Graves' hyperthyroidism and ophthalmopathy.

The sequencing used peripheral blood mononuclear cells (PBMCs), collected at new diagnosis, from a patient treated with antithyroid drugs. The V gene is TRBV5-4, the J gene TRBJ1-2, with D unclear. This receptor was taken from a woman between 25 and 40 years old with Graves disease. The CDR3 loop reads CASRLGRLDYGYTF. The CDR3 DNA follows: TGTGCCAGCAGACTGGGGAGGCTGGACTATGGCTACACCTTC.